Following are 4 T cell receptor beta chains from one sample sequenced in a study of T cell responses to AZD1222 COVID-19 vaccine. Produced via immunoSEQ multiplex PCR; TCRdb's table is partial and in-frame only. The sample records 120,000 or so clones, about 85% being singletons. The sequences come from peripheral blood, collected on day 0 of AZD1222 vaccination. All receptors come from an adult in good health.

This chain joins TRBV5-4 and TRBJ1-2; D remains ambiguous. Germline V gene data show CDR1 as SGHNT and CDR2 as YYREEE (reference sequence). The CDR3 sequence is 13 residues long. Trimming left V 4 bases short and J 3 bases short, with 10 bases between. CDR3 DNA sequence: TGTGCCAGCAGCCTAAATCAGGACTATGGCTACACCTTC. This encodes CASSLNQDYGYTF.

This chain uses TRBV28 with TRBJ1-2; D is unclear. Deletions cut 6 bases from V and 11 bases from J, with 31 bases between. This CDR3 is built from 17 residues. The germline V gene encodes CDR1 MDHEN and CDR2 SYDVKM. The CDR3: CASSSRSGIEPRDKYTF. In nucleotides, the CDR3 is TGTGCCAGCAGCTCCCGGTCGGGGATAGAGCCCCGTGATAAGTACACCTTC.

The CDR3 DNA follows: TGTGCCAGTAGATTCTCGGGGGGAGGAAAAGCGAACACCGGGGAGCTGTTTTTT. It specifies CASRFSGGGKANTGELFF. This chain links TRBV19 with TRBJ2-2; 7 bases are shared with TRBD2. CDR3 length: 18 amino acids. Germline loops: CDR1 LNHDA, CDR2 SQIVND (reference sequence). V was pared by 6 bases and J by 0 bases, with 13 bases of the junction left unmatched.

The V gene is TRBV6-5, the J gene TRBJ1-3; D is unclear. Germline V gene data show CDR1 as MNHEY and CDR2 as SVGAGI. CDR3 length equals 14 residues. V dropped 6 bases and J dropped 2 bases, with 11 bases sitting between them. DNA of the CDR3: TGTGCCAGCAGCTCCGGACGTGCTGGAAACACCATATATTTT. Translation gives CASSSGRAGNTIYF.